This T cell receptor beta chain came from a study of response to subunit inactivated influenza vaccine. Findings of the study overall: Authors proposed each seasonal influenza vaccination draws in few new T cells.

This clonotype was counted between two and nine times. The antigen is not known. Germline V gene data show CDR1 as KGHSH and CDR2 as LQKENI. This CDR3 region has 15 residues. The V end lost 6 bases, the J end lost 2 bases, and 15 bases lay between the germline ends. Each CDR3 protein is one row after TCRdb ran MiXCR on the RT-PCR reads. The data hold 500,000 to 650,000 distinct CDR3 sequences, with approximately 7.7% observed a single time. The input for sequencing was PBMCs from blood, taken less than 30 months after vaccination. This sequence joins TRBV18 and TRBJ2-3, with TRBD2 as a possible D gene (6 bases). This TCR was recovered from a man aged 45-69 years who received an inactivated influenza vaccine. The DNA for the CDR3 is TGTGCCAGCTCGGCCGGGACTGTACCCACAGATACGCAGTATTTT. It specifies CASSAGTVPTDTQYF.